The 13 T cell receptor beta chains below all came from one sample that was sequenced in a study of human T cells and chemical hapten exposure. TCRdb recomputed calls from the RACE reads with MiXCR, one row per CDR3 protein. The sample consists of 130,000 or so distinct CDR3 sequences, more than 7.5% of them appearing once. Stated time point: healthy volunteer bleed at 2 weeks. It was from unfractionated whole blood that total RNA was extracted. Sequencing was carried out using whole blood. These receptors came from a male donor in good health. Some clones in this sample may be carry-over from other donors' samples.

This clonotype was counted between two and nine times. The rearrangement links TRBV20-1 to TRBJ1-5, with D possibly being TRBD1 (6 bases). The CDR3 has 13 residues. Between the trimmed V and J ends, which lost 3 bases and 6 bases, there was a span of 12 bases. CDR1 is DFQATT, CDR2 SNEGSKA, per germline (reference sequence). CDR3 nucleotides: TGCAGTGCTAGTTATGGGGGGCTTCAGCCCCAGCATTTT. This translates into CSASYGGLQPQHF.

The chain links TRBV7-9 to TRBJ2-1, with D perhaps matching TRBD2 (6 bases). Germline CDR1 SEHNR, CDR2 FQNEAQ (reference sequence). V was clipped by 6 bases and J by 7 bases, with 10 bases between them. This CDR3 is built from 12 residues. The CDR3 DNA sequence: TGTGCCAGCAGTCAGGCGGGGAATGAGCAGTTCTTC. It codes for CASSQAGNEQFF.

This clonotype was seen many times. The rearrangement uses TRBV5-6 and TRBJ1-2; perhaps TRBD1 as D (6 bases). The CDR3 spans 14 residues. Germline V gene data show CDR1 as SGHDT and CDR2 as YYEEEE. V lost 4 bases and J 4 bases, leaving 14 bases between the germline ends. CDR3 amino acids: CASSLLQGPYGYTF. CDR3 sequence (DNA): TGTGCCAGCAGCCTATTACAGGGTCCCTATGGCTACACCTTC. The whole variable domain, remainder taken from reference TRBV5-6 and TRBJ1-2, is DAGVTQSPTHLIKTRGQQVTLRCSPKSGHDTVSWYQQALGQGPQFIFQYYEEEERQRGNFPDRFSGHQFPNYSSELNVNALLLGDSALYLCASSLLQGPYGYTFGSGTRLTVV.

This clonotype was observed a handful of times. The CDR3 DNA sequence: TGTGCCAGCAGCGTTGGGGTCCGACTAGAGCAAGGCTACACCTTC. Translated, it gives CASSVGVRLEQGYTF. The chain links TRBV9 to TRBJ1-2, with D unresolved. The CDR3 length is 15 residues. The V end lost 2 bases, the J end lost 8 bases, and 19 bases lay between the germline ends. The germline gives CDR1 SGDLS, CDR2 YYNGEE.

The rearrangement links TRBV9 to TRBJ1-1; perhaps TRBD1 as D (6 bases). The V gene's germline CDR1 is SGDLS and CDR2 YYNGEE. CDR3 length: 16 amino acids. The germline V and J ends were trimmed by 0 bases and 2 bases, with 14 bases remaining between them. Here the CDR3 reads CASSVGIGGPNTEAFF. The CDR3 region has the DNA TGTGCCAGCAGCGTAGGAATCGGGGGGCCCAACACTGAAGCTTTCTTT. Full variable domain (missing parts from reference TRBV9 and TRBJ1-1): DSGVTQTPKHLITATGQRVTLRCSPRSGDLSVYWYQQSLDQGLQFLIQYYNGEERAKGNILERFSAQQFPDLHSELNLSSLELGDSALYFCASSVGIGGPNTEAFFGQGTRLTVV.

This clonotype was recorded at least ten times. The gene calls are TRBV2 and TRBJ1-2; 10 bases agree with TRBD1. Germline trimming cut 6 bases from V and 7 bases from J; bases unmatched to any gene: 5. The CDR3 has 13 amino acids. CDR1 is SNHLY, CDR2 FYNNEI, per germline. The CDR3 nucleotides read TGTGCCAGCAGAGACAGGGGGCAGGGTGGCTACACCTTC. It encodes CASRDRGQGGYTF.

The CDR3 region has the DNA TGTGCTAGTGGTCCCTGGACAGGGGATATCGGAGATCAGCCCCAGCATTTT. This codes for CASGPWTGDIGDQPQHF. The chain couples TRBV12-5 to TRBJ1-5, with 9 positions matching TRBD1. The CDR3 spans 17 residues. Per germline, CDR1 LGHNT and CDR2 FRNRAP. J gave up 5 bases and V 5 bases, and 13 bases lay outside the gene matches.

V usage is TRBV2 and J usage is TRBJ1-1; D remains unclear. The V gene's germline CDR1 is SNHLY and CDR2 FYNNEI. Trimming stripped 8 bases from V and 0 bases from J, with 22 bases between. This CDR3 comprises 17 residues. CDR3 coding DNA: TGTGCCAGCTGGGGAGGGAGTGCTAGCGGCCTGAACACTGAAGCTTTCTTT. It is translated as CASWGGSASGLNTEAFF.

The gene calls are TRBV29-1 and TRBJ1-2, with D uncertain. CDR3 length equals 17 residues. V was trimmed by 0 bases and J by 3 bases, leaving 20 bases between them. Germline loops: CDR1 SQVTM, CDR2 ANQGSEA. The CDR3 loop is CSVEDLDAGQDYYGYTF. CDR3 sequence (DNA): TGCAGCGTTGAAGATCTGGACGCCGGTCAAGACTACTATGGCTACACCTTC.

The V call is TRBV4-1, the J call TRBJ2-2, with 9 bases lining up with TRBD2. J was trimmed by 2 bases and V by 0 bases; bases with no gene match: 7. From germline, CDR1 is MGHRA and CDR2 YSYEKL. This CDR3 has 18 amino acids. The CDR3 is CASSQDKGLARNTGELFF. CDR3 sequence (DNA): TGCGCCAGCAGCCAAGATAAGGGACTAGCCCGCAACACCGGGGAGCTGTTTTTT.

At least ten counts were recorded for this clonotype. The chain joins TRBV20-1 to TRBJ2-7, with 7 positions matching TRBD1. This CDR3 is 13 amino acids long. Germline V gene data show CDR1 as DFQATT and CDR2 as SNEGSKA (reference sequence). CDR3 nucleotide sequence: TGCAGCGCTGTCCGGGACAGCTCCTACGAGCAGTACTTC. Residues: CSAVRDSSYEQYF.

This clonotype was counted many times. Here the CDR3 DNA reads TGTGCCATCTTCACAGATACGCAGTATTTT. It yields the protein CAIFTDTQYF. The chain has TRBV7-2 and TRBJ2-3; D remains ambiguous. The CDR3 covers 10 residues. CDR1 and CDR2 from the germline V gene are SGHTA and FQGNSA. Trimming left V 10 bases short and J 2 bases short, with 4 bases between.

The CDR3 sequence: CASSLARVFRPSTDTQYF. For the CDR3, the DNA is TGTGCCAGCAGCTTAGCGAGGGTTTTTCGACCTAGCACAGATACGCAGTATTTT. The rearrangement links TRBV7-8 to TRBJ2-3; weak D call: TRBD2 (5 bases). The germline V gene has CDR1 SGHVS and CDR2 FQNEAQ. The CDR3 has 18 residues. Trimming stripped 0 bases from V and 0 bases from J, with 16 bases between.